The clone carrying this TCR beta chain was recorded many times. Its specificity is not known. The sample originates from a study of T cells in Graves' hyperthyroidism and ophthalmopathy. Study conclusions and caveats: Within blood appeared most thyroid clonotypes that had expanded above 0.001.

V was shortened by 2 bases and J by 4 bases, with 15 bases between the two germline ends. Germline V lookup: CDR1 SGHAT, CDR2 FQNNGV. The CDR3 totals 15 residues. No progression to ophthalmopathy during 18 months of follow-up defined stable disease. Uncontrolled infection, other autoimmune disease, pregnancy or lactation led to exclusion. Authors of the study amplified TCR beta CDR3 regions from RNA transcripts. Carried out on the TCR CDR3, a first-round RT-PCR used the HTBI primer set. MiXCR, run by TCRdb on the multiplex PCR reads, gives a single entry per CDR3 protein. The sample consists of roughly 700,000 distinct CDR3 sequences, approximately 40% of them appearing once.

The J gene is TRBJ2-7, the V gene TRBV11-2; unclear D gene. The source is a woman between 40 and 50 years old with Graves' hyperthyroidism. The sample was blood. The CDR3 loop is CASSLLDPLGYEQYF. In nucleotides, the CDR3 is TGTGCCAGCAGCTTACTGGACCCCCTAGGGTACGAGCAGTACTTC.